This T cell receptor beta chain was retrieved from a study of cytomegalovirus exposure and HLA in healthy donors (dated by TCRdb to the late 2010s). Some background on the complete study: According to an earlier analysis of 550 to 750 of the donors, about 190 million T cells yielded 90 million to 130 million unique TCR beta sequences and around 280 Gb of sequence data. An early release covering roughly 640 HLA-typed donors comprised approximately 300 gigabases of sequencing data and around 80 million unique TCR sequences. Among the approximately 420 genotyped donors, around 79% belonged to the genetic ancestry cluster associated with self-reported Caucasian donors. The study was designed to test whether signatures of past pathogen exposure could be identified by cataloging public T cell receptors. Using immunosequencing, the study profiled T cell repertoires from 550 to 750 subjects and related those repertoires to cytomegalovirus serostatus. Besides the first cohort of more than 650 subjects, a separate validation cohort made up of 90 to 150 different subjects was used. To predict cytomegalovirus infection status, the study brought together high-throughput TCR immunosequencing, statistical association of individual TCRs with disease status, and machine learning. A later analysis re-examined previously published TCR beta repertoires from just over 650 donors and added high-resolution HLA genotyping to investigate patterns of TCR occurrence. Rather than using new phenotypic data, the later analysis identified candidate immune exposures from TCR beta sequences and from how often those sequences occurred across donors. To decide whether each TCR beta V gene segment behaved as functional or pseudogenic, an earlier analysis of nearly 600 of the donors relied on high-throughput TCR beta sequencing. Donor age, sex, ethnicity and CMV serostatus were compiled alongside the repertoire data. A later genetic analysis took genome-wide SNP genotypes for 398 of the 666 donors and used that subset as a discovery cohort. Every discovery cohort repertoire had been produced on one sequencing platform. HLA typing covered class I and class II loci at four-digit resolution. Typing coverage varied by locus: roughly 620-640 donors for A, B, C, DRB1 and DQB1; 500 to 550 for DQA1; more than 600 for DPA1; approximately 490 for DPB1. Because of strong linkage in the cohort, five DR-DQ haplotypes were treated as single units for association and clustering. Across some 400 genotyped donors of the cohort, an average of about 220,000 unique TCR beta nucleotide sequences per donor were sequenced, and approximately 19% of those sequences were non-productive. What the research found in general, with its limitations: Specific HLA alleles were associated with 15,000 to 20,000 TCR beta sequences at a false discovery rate of 0.05 in a later analysis. A few of the identified cytomegalovirus-associated TCR beta chains were confirmed in vitro to be specific for cytomegalovirus antigens. Because counts were too low, approximately 15 rarely observed V segments, including chromosome 9 orphons, were excluded from the earlier analysis of 500 to 700 of the donors. A further reported finding was that TCR beta sequences accurately predicted the HLA-A and HLA-B alleles for most subjects in the first cohort. Because HLA typing was unavailable for some donors at each locus, only the typed subset was used in association tests. For the cohort, immune exposure information was limited to CMV serostatus. The sequencing pipeline was judged likely to have produced a cluster of highly shared sequence variants as a technical artifact. Strong co-occurrence of HLA alleles, especially DR and DQ, made assigning TCR associations to individual alleles difficult. The presence/absence analyses assumed that sequencing depth was roughly uniform across donors, and that assumption may not be true. Because the 87-base-pair reads could not distinguish some IMGT-functional V segments, including TRBV6-2 and TRBV6-3, those segments were excluded. In a later genetic analysis, a missense DCLRE1C variant was associated with V-gene and J-gene trimming of TCR beta chains, and the association was replicated in an independent cohort. In the study, some 160 TCR beta chains were listed as associated with cytomegalovirus. A later analysis found that most CMV-associated TCR beta chains appeared HLA-restricted, with HLA associations seemingly driven largely by CMV exposure. Cytomegalovirus status was reported to be diagnosed by the classifier with high specificity and sensitivity in both the original and validation cohorts. Linkage disequilibrium might explain the correlated functional status among segregating V segments, but an unknown experimental factor could not be excluded. According to a later analysis, parvovirus B19, influenza, CMV and Epstein-Barr virus appeared linked to several top co-occurrence clusters. According to the authors, the approach could potentially be generalized to other disease states and immunological phenotypes. A later analysis found that HLA-associated TCR beta chains were more clonally expanded and had lower generation probabilities than equally common non-associated chains. Broadly in line with IMGT annotations, most TCR beta V segments showed up in productive rearrangements about 90% or about 30% of the time in an earlier analysis of around 600 of the donors. A later genetic analysis reported fewer N-insertions in productive TCRs among donors in an Asian-associated ancestry cluster than the roughly 700-donor mean. The cohort was sequenced for TCR beta chains only, and without alpha or paired-chain data the features that could be detected were limited. In a later analysis, TCR association rates were found to vary across HLA loci, with the most associated TCRs seen for DRB1 alleles and the fewest for HLA-C alleles. While some public TCRs were present in many individuals, most TCR sequences turned up only very rarely across donors.

V is clipped by 0 bases and J by 5 bases, and the sequence between their germline boundaries is 8 bases long. The CDR1 and CDR2 encoded by the germline V gene are SGHAT and FQNNGV. The CDR3, from cysteine to phenylalanine, totals 14 residues. Only the CDR3 region is kept as DNA, spanning 42 bases read in frame from base 1. The receptor library was made with the immunoSEQ multiplex PCR assay. For the multiplex PCR, a mixture combining 60 forward primers for TCR Vbeta segments and 13 reverse primers for TCR Jbeta segments was used. The CDR3 region of rearranged TCR beta genes was amplified from genomic DNA by a multiplex PCR assay. Amplified TCR beta libraries were sequenced as 87-base-pair reads on the Illumina HiSeq System. Per the original workflow: In a later analysis, 70 million to 95 million unique TCR beta chains were counted across the 650 to 750 repertoires, and roughly 9.9 million of these chains were shared by at least two donors. Raw reads were error-corrected and collapsed into unique sequences with a nearest-neighbor algorithm that merged closely related sequences to remove PCR and sequencing errors. Alignment of CDR3 sequences to IMGT reference sequences was used to assign V, D and J gene segments. For a sequence to be retained, at least a six-nucleotide match to both a V gene segment and a J gene segment was required. A rearrangement was called productive if the CDR3 had no stop codons and remained in frame with V and J, and every other rearrangement was called non-productive. CDR3 was defined according to IMGT convention as the region running from the second conserved V-encoded cysteine to the conserved J-encoded phenylalanine. The earlier analysis of about 500 of the donors excluded sequences that lacked an unambiguous match to a single V gene segment. In an earlier analysis of more than 500 of the donors, a V segment was called functional when productive rearrangements were above 56.7%, and segregating when the standard deviation between donors exceeded 5%. To diagnose cytomegalovirus status from the catalog of TCR beta chain sequences, a statistical classification framework was built. In a later analysis, TCR nucleotide sequences were compared against IMGT/GENE-DB human TR gene sequences so that V and J genes could be assigned. In a later analysis, CDR3 sequences and most-parsimonious VDJ recombination scenarios were assigned using the TCRdist pipeline. In a later analysis, each TCR beta chain was defined by its CDR3 amino acid sequence together with its V-gene family, and reads lacking a unique V-gene family were excluded. A later analysis removed several hundred highly shared, low-generation-probability nucleotide sequences to deal with suspected cross-contamination and a sequencing artifact. In a later analysis, a clonal expansion index for each public chain was calculated from normalized within-repertoire ranks of inferred template counts. A later analysis computed generation probabilities with a VDJ recombination model fitted to out-of-frame rearrangements, and checked the results against IGoR. In a later analysis, TCR-TCR, TCR-HLA and TCR-CMV co-occurrence was scored with hypergeometric tests, and a repertoire-size bias correction was applied to TCR pairs. False discovery rates were estimated in a later analysis by permuting HLA or CMV assignments 20 times. In a later analysis, co-occurring TCRs were grouped with DBSCAN, and TCRdist sequence similarity was added when clustering was performed within HLA-allele-positive subsets. For co-occurrence clustering, repertoires with fewer than 30,000 or more than 120,000 public chains were excluded, along with five or six repertoires with anomalous nucleotide sharing. TCRdb took this table from immuneACCESS and kept in-frame rearrangements with V and J called. Such tables lack part of the clones; where checked against another copy, unresolved V genes explain under half of the gap, and the rest is unexplained. V, J and clone size are those of that table, while D and trimming were read from the DNA. In all, the sample holds about 130,000 clones, and 80% of those were seen once. The ten largest account for 8.9% of the sample.

A note on this clone: There is no known antigen for this receptor. The sample holds no much larger clone one base away, and base qualities are not on file.

In total, approximately 690 healthy bone marrow donors made up the cohort. At the time of sampling, all cohort members were nominally healthy, though unrecorded immune exposures were likely present. The donor tested CMV seropositive, placing the donor among the 289 seropositive members of the cohort. Each donor provided a peripheral blood sample, and peripheral blood mononuclear cells were used for TCR beta sequencing. Genomic DNA was extracted from the blood cell samples with the Qiagen DNeasy Blood Extraction Kit. What was sequenced was PBMCs. The clonotype was recovered from a man aged 25-45 years in good health and CMV-seropositive. The rearranged segments are TRBV11-2 and TRBJ1-5; no D gene is confidently identified. The CDR3 corresponds to CASSLDPRYQPQHF. The nucleotide sequence is given as TGTGCCAGCAGCTTAGATCCGAGGTATCAGCCCCAGCATTTT.